Listed here are 9 T cell receptor beta chains from one sample, sequenced in a study of metastatic and nonmetastatic thyroid tumors. With MiXCR, TCRdb called clones anew from the PCR reads. The data contain about 37,000 clones, less than 15% of them singletons. Patients underwent thyroid surgery, and none had received any treatment before it. What was sequenced was blood. These receptors came from a female donor with papillary thyroid cancer or a benign thyroid nodule (not recorded which). Some clones in this sample may be carry-over from other donors' samples.

Comment on this clone: A clone one base away is much larger, so this may be a read error. V usage is TRBV3-1 and J usage is TRBJ2-5, with D possibly being TRBD1 (5 bases). The CDR3 is 13 residues long. Germline assignment: CDR1 LGHDT and CDR2 YNNKEL (reference sequence). V lost 7 bases to trimming and J lost 2 bases, with 11 bases between them. CDR3 nucleotide sequence: TGTGCCAGCATCCAGGGCCCACAAGAGACCCAGTACTTC. This translates into CASIQGPQETQYF.

This clone was observed at least ten times. The rearrangement uses TRBV2 and TRBJ2-1, with D perhaps matching TRBD1 (5 bases). The CDR3 is 15 residues long. Trimming stripped 6 bases from V and 0 bases from J, with 12 bases between. Germline-derived CDR1 and CDR2 are SNHLY and FYNNEI. The DNA for the CDR3 is TGTGCCAGCAGGGCAGGGTGGAGCTCCTACAATGAGCAGTTCTTC. Translated, it gives CASRAGWSSYNEQFF.

Worth noting for this clone: One end of the junction does not line up with germline, which may come from a read error. The V and J genes are TRBV5-1 and TRBJ2-7; D is ambiguous. Germline values: CDR1 SGHRS, CDR2 YFSETQ. The CDR3 loop spans 14 amino acids. The CDR3 loop is CVSTQITSSYEQYF. DNA of the CDR3: TGCGTCAGCACTCAGATCACCTCCTCCTACGAGCAGTACTTC.

This clone has a count of ten or more. CDR3 region: CASAITGDQPQHF. CDR3 sequence (DNA): TGTGCCAGCGCAATTACAGGGGATCAGCCCCAGCATTTT. The chain joins TRBV6-1 to TRBJ1-5, with 7 bases fitting TRBD1. Germline lookup yields CDR1 MNHNS and CDR2 SASEGT. The CDR3 totals 13 residues. With V trimmed by 8 bases and J by 5 bases, 6 bases remained unmatched.

This clone was detected many times. CDR3 amino acids: CASSPRGLAGGPPYNEQFF. DNA for the CDR3: TGTGCCAGCAGCCCAAGGGGCCTAGCGGGAGGTCCCCCCTACAATGAGCAGTTCTTC. This sequence joins TRBV4-2 and TRBJ2-1; the match to TRBD2 covers 11 bases. The CDR3 totals 19 residues. V was pared by 4 bases and J by 2 bases, with 13 bases of the junction left unmatched. Germline CDR1 and CDR2: LGHNA and YNFKEQ.

This clone was recorded many times. V gene TRBV28 combines with J gene TRBJ1-4; 8 bases are shared with TRBD1. CDR3 size: 19 residues. Germline values: CDR1 MDHEN, CDR2 SYDVKM. The junction had 20 bases not matched to a gene; V was cut back by 6 bases and J by 5 bases. CDR3 region: CASSPSLYLGQGLNEKLFF. CDR3 nucleotides: TGTGCCAGCAGCCCCAGCCTATACCTAGGACAGGGCCTAAATGAAAAACTGTTTTTT. The variable domain in full, with the rest retrieved from reference TRBV28 and TRBJ1-4, is DVKVTQSSRYLVKRTGEKVFLECVQDMDHENMFWYRQDPGLGLRLIYFSYDVKMKEKGDIPEGYSVSREKKERFSLILESASTNQTSMYLCASSPSLYLGQGLNEKLFFGSGTQLSVL.

With regard to this clone: A read error may account for a junction end that differs from germline. This chain links TRBV6-2 or TRBV6-3 with TRBJ2-3; D is perhaps TRBD1 or TRBD2 (5 bases each). The V gene's germline CDR1 is MNHEY and CDR2 SVGEGT. This CDR3 has 15 amino acids. CDR3 DNA: TGTGCTAGCAGTTACCCTAGAGGGGGCACAGATACGCAGTATTTT. Its protein product is CASSYPRGGTDTQYF.

This clone has ten or more counts. This sequence joins TRBV6-6 and TRBJ1-5, with D possibly matching TRBD1 (5 bases). Per germline, CDR1 MNHNY and CDR2 SVGAGI (reference sequence). The germline V and J ends were trimmed by 2 bases and 4 bases, with 12 bases remaining between them. The CDR3 is made up of 15 amino acids. CDR3 DNA sequence: TGTGCCAGCAGTTACGGAGAGGGGAGAAATCAGCCCCAGCATTTT. This encodes CASSYGEGRNQPQHF.

J is TRBJ2-7 and V is TRBV28; D perhaps matches TRBD2 (7 bases). This CDR3 region has 13 residues. With 6 bases removed from V and 2 bases from J, the gap between germline ends came to 11 bases. The germline gives CDR1 MDHEN, CDR2 SYDVKM. CDR3 nucleotides: TGTGCCAGCAGGGGGGGGACAACCTACGAGCAGTACTTC. Translated, it gives CASRGGTTYEQYF.